Below are 13 T cell receptor beta chains sequenced from a single sample in a study of molecular identifiers for immune sequencing clone quantification. TCRdb fed the PCR reads into MiXCR, producing one record per CDR3 protein. The sample holds over 600,000 distinct CDR3 sequences, 15% to 20% seen once. Sequences were obtained from naive CD8+ T cells from blood, with Jurkat cell RNA spiked in. As for subset: FACS-sorted CD8+CD4-CCR7+CD45RA+ naive T cells. Every receptor here comes from a human donor in good health. Some libraries in this study had Jurkat cell RNA spiked in.

The table lists this clonotype with many counts. The rearrangement links TRBV7-8 to TRBJ2-1, with 7 bases aligning to TRBD1. The CDR3 has 14 residues. V trimming: 5 bases; J trimming: 6 bases; junction bases outside the gene matches: 7. Germline loops: CDR1 SGHVS, CDR2 FQNEAQ. CDR3 in amino acids: CASSPPDRINEQFF. In DNA form, the CDR3 reads TGTGCCAGCAGCCCCCCGGACAGGATCAATGAGCAGTTCTTC.

This clonotype has ten or more counts. V usage is TRBV6-2 or TRBV6-3 and J usage is TRBJ2-7; no clear D. This CDR3 has 15 amino acids. Trimming cost V 2 bases and J 0 bases, with 11 bases left between them. Germline-derived CDR1 and CDR2 are MNHEY and SVGEGT. This chain's CDR3 is CASSYLSARSYEQYF. The CDR3 DNA follows: TGTGCCAGCAGTTACCTGTCAGCTCGCTCCTACGAGCAGTACTTC.

The sample holds one count of this clonotype. A much bigger clone sits one base away, suggesting this may be a read error. The chain is built from TRBV7-9 and TRBJ2-5, with 13 bases matching TRBD2. Looked up from germline, CDR1 is SEHNR and CDR2 is FQNEAQ (reference sequence). The CDR3 totals 17 residues. The chain's CDR3 is CASSSTVRGTSGELLSF. The CDR3 DNA follows: TGTGCCAGCAGCTCAACTGTGAGGGGGACTAGCGGGGAGCTCCTCTCCTTC.

This clonotype was seen a handful of times. This chain links TRBV11-3 with TRBJ1-3; tentatively, D is TRBD1 (6 bases). The CDR3 extends over 15 amino acids. Trimming removed 6 bases from V and 1 base from J, with 13 bases in between. Germline V gives CDR1 SGHNT, CDR2 YENEEA. The CDR3, as DNA: TGTGCCAGCAGTTCAAACAGGGATTCTGGAAACACCATATATTTT. Its translation is CASSSNRDSGNTIYF.

Details on this clonotype: This may be a read error, as it is one base from a much larger clone. Here the CDR3 DNA reads TGCAGTGCATTGGTGAGGGGCCTCAACTATGGCGACACCTTC. This sequence encodes CSALVRGLNYGDTF. This chain uses TRBV20-1 with TRBJ1-2, with a weak D call TRBD1 (5 bases). Germline values: CDR1 DFQATT, CDR2 SNEGSKA (reference sequence). This CDR3 has 14 residues.

This clonotype was detected many times. The gene calls are TRBV4-3 and TRBJ1-1; D remains unclear. The CDR3 has 15 residues. V lost 0 bases to trimming and J lost 0 bases, with 8 bases between them. Germline loops: CDR1 LGHNA, CDR2 YSLEER. The CDR3 region is CASSQDFTLNTEAFF. The DNA of the CDR3 is TGCGCCAGCAGCCAAGATTTCACCCTGAACACTGAAGCTTTCTTT.

In this sample, this clonotype turned up a few times. The V gene is TRBV4-3, the J gene TRBJ2-2; TRBD2 agrees at 9 bases. Looked up from germline, CDR1 is LGHNA and CDR2 is YSLEER. V gave up 0 bases and J gave up 3 bases; unmatched junction bases: 8. The CDR3 has 18 residues. CDR3 protein: CASSQDFQRGAYTGELFF. CDR3 DNA: TGCGCCAGCAGCCAAGATTTTCAGCGGGGGGCCTACACCGGGGAGCTGTTTTTT.

This clonotype was counted ten times or more. The chain uses TRBV4-1 and TRBJ1-1; D is uncertain. Trimming took 1 base from V and 6 from J, leaving 9 bases between them. CDR1 is MGHRA and CDR2 is YSYEKL in the germline V gene. The CDR3 runs 13 residues. CDR3 DNA: TGCGCCAGCAGCCAAGGGATAGTCGCTGAAGCTTTCTTT. Its translation: CASSQGIVAEAFF.

Many counts were recorded for this clonotype. This sequence joins TRBV6-2 or TRBV6-3 and TRBJ2-5; TRBD2 agrees at 11 bases. CDR1 MNHEY and CDR2 SVGEGT come from the germline V gene. CDR3 length: 17 amino acids. The trim removed 0 bases at V and 2 bases at J, leaving 5 bases unmatched. This CDR3 reads CASSYSIGLAGQETQYF. Here the CDR3 DNA reads TGTGCCAGCAGTTACTCGATTGGACTAGCGGGTCAAGAGACCCAGTACTTC.

This chain links TRBV6-2 or TRBV6-3 with TRBJ1-6; D perhaps matches TRBD1 (5 bases). V lost 1 base and J 10 bases, leaving 11 bases between the germline ends. The CDR3 loop spans 14 amino acids. Looked up from germline, CDR1 is MNHEY and CDR2 is SVGEGT. CDR3 amino acids: CASSYWGLGSPLHF. CDR3 coding DNA: TGTGCCAGCAGTTACTGGGGCCTTGGGTCACCCCTCCACTTT.

This clonotype was found a few times. The genes are TRBV12-3 or TRBV12-4 and TRBJ2-2; D ambiguous. The germline V and J ends were trimmed by 7 bases and 0 bases, with 6 bases remaining between them. The CDR3 is 13 amino acids. In DNA, the CDR3 is TGTGCCAGCATGACAACGAACACCGGGGAGCTGTTTTTT. Its translation is CASMTTNTGELFF.

The table lists this clonotype with a few counts. The chain uses TRBV7-9 and TRBJ1-1, with a weak D call TRBD1 (6 bases). This CDR3 contains 15 residues. V lost 5 bases and J lost 1, with 14 bases in between. From germline, CDR1 is SEHNR and CDR2 FQNEAQ (reference sequence). CDR3 amino acids: CASSPGGGANTEAFF. The DNA of the CDR3 is TGTGCCAGCAGCCCCGGGGGGGGCGCGAACACTGAAGCTTTCTTT.

About this clonotype itself: A clone one base away is much larger, so this may be a read error. V gene TRBV28 combines with J gene TRBJ1-1; perhaps TRBD1 as D (6 bases). This CDR3 contains 13 residues. Looked up from germline, CDR1 is MDHEN and CDR2 is SYDVKM. Trimming cost V 6 bases and J 4 bases, with 12 bases left between them. The CDR3 spells CASSDPGATEAFF. The CDR3 DNA follows: TGTGCCAGCAGCGACCCGGGGGCCACTGAAGCTTTCTTT. Full variable domain (missing parts from reference TRBV28 and TRBJ1-1): DVKVTQSSRYLVKRTGEKVFLECVQDMDHENMFWYRQDPGLGLRLIYFSYDVKMKEKGDIPEGYSVSREKKERFSLILESASTNQTSMYLCASSDPGATEAFFGQGTRLTVV.